These 9 T cell receptor beta chains were all obtained from the same sample, sequenced in a study of blood T cells in healthy people across ages. Using a J-beta primer mix together with a sample-barcoded 5' primer, a second PCR was run for roughly 7 to 11 cycles. TCRdb processed the 5' RACE reads anew with MiXCR; each CDR3 protein has one entry. The profile covers about 680,000 distinct CDR3 sequences, with more than 40% appearing a single time and 30% to 35% taken by the ten largest. Specimen: blood. These TCRs come from a woman aged 55 to 70 in good health.

The chain is built from TRBV7-9 and TRBJ1-6; possible D gene TRBD1, 6 bases. CDR1 is SEHNR, CDR2 FQNEAQ, per germline (reference sequence). Trimming removed 5 bases from V and 6 bases from J, with 17 bases in between. CDR3 length: 16 residues. The CDR3 region is CASSPDGGGLNSPLHF. CDR3 DNA sequence: TGTGCCAGCAGCCCGGATGGGGGCGGCCTTAATTCACCCCTCCACTTT.

This clonotype was seen more than once but under ten times. The chain uses TRBV20-1 and TRBJ2-4; possible D gene TRBD1, 6 bases. This CDR3 spans 13 amino acids. Looked up from germline, CDR1 is DFQATT and CDR2 is SNEGSKA (reference sequence). V lost 3 bases to trimming and J lost 9 bases, with 15 bases between them. In DNA form, the CDR3 reads TGCAGTGCTAGGTTACAGGGCGTCACCATTCAGTACTTC. Translating it yields CSARLQGVTIQYF.

This clonotype has a handful of counts. The V and J genes are TRBV29-1 and TRBJ2-2; 7 nucleotides agree with TRBD1. J lost 0 bases, V lost 6 bases, and 4 bases had no gene match. Germline CDR1 is SQVTM and CDR2 is ANQGSEA. This CDR3 has 14 residues. The CDR3 reads CSVRQGANTGELFF. CDR3 in DNA: TGCAGCGTCAGACAGGGTGCGAACACCGGGGAGCTGTTTTTT.

Concerning this clonotype: This clone may be a read error of a much larger clone one base away. This rearrangement joins TRBV25-1 to TRBJ1-2; no definite D call. The CDR3 extends over 14 amino acids. Germline assignment: CDR1 MGHDK and CDR2 SYGVNS. V lost 6 bases and J lost 4, with 15 bases in between. The CDR3 reads CASSHTRAPYGYTF. The CDR3 DNA follows: TGTGCCAGCAGCCACACGAGGGCACCCTATGGCTACACCTTC.

The chain links TRBV20-1 to TRBJ2-3; 11 bases line up with TRBD2. Unmatched junction bases numbered 11, after V lost 6 bases and J lost 6 bases. In germline, CDR1 is DFQATT, CDR2 SNEGSKA (reference sequence). CDR3 length: 15 amino acids. CDR3 sequence reads: CSATSPTSGSDTQYF. The CDR3 DNA is TGCAGTGCCACGTCCCCCACTAGCGGGAGTGATACGCAGTATTTT.

This clonotype was observed a handful of times. The CDR3 coding sequence is TGTGCCAGCAGTTTAACCCCAGTGGCCACAGATACGCAGTATTTT. Residues: CASSLTPVATDTQYF. The rearrangement links TRBV27 to TRBJ2-3, with D unresolved. The V gene lost 2 bases and the J gene lost 2 bases, with 11 bases spanning the gap. The CDR3 runs 15 residues. Per germline, CDR1 MNHEY and CDR2 SMNVEV (reference sequence).

This chain joins TRBV10-3 and TRBJ1-6; D call uncertain. Germline lookup yields CDR1 ENHRY and CDR2 SYGVKD. This CDR3 has 12 amino acids. Between the trimmed V and J ends, which lost 3 bases and 5 bases, there was a span of 2 bases. CDR3 residues: CAISEDNSPLHF. Written as DNA, the CDR3 is TGTGCCATCAGTGAAGATAATTCACCCCTCCACTTT.

The genes are TRBV5-4 and TRBJ2-6, with TRBD1 identical over 8 bases. This CDR3 region has 17 residues. The V gene's germline CDR1 is SGHNT and CDR2 YYREEE (reference sequence). With 4 bases clipped from V and 1 base from J, the junction kept 7 bases outside the gene matches. Here the CDR3 DNA reads TGTGCCAGCAGCCGCGGACAGGGTTCTTCTGGGGCCAACGTCCTGACTTTC. Amino acids: CASSRGQGSSGANVLTF.

In its sample, this clonotype was seen a few times. CDR3 nucleotides: TGCGCCAGCAGCAAGGCTACCGCCGCCAACAATGAGCAGTTCTTC. This sequence encodes CASSKATAANNEQFF. J is TRBJ2-1 and V is TRBV5-1; D unresolved. Trimming pared 4 bases from V and 5 bases from J, leaving 16 bases between. This CDR3 comprises 15 residues. Germline V gives CDR1 SGHRS, CDR2 YFSETQ.